This is a list of T cell receptor beta chains from one sample in a study of lymphopenia after photon versus proton radiotherapy. The data were produced by immunoSEQ multiplex PCR, yet TCRdb's version contains in-frame clones alone and is incomplete. The data contain 6,500 to 8,000 clones, nearly 90% of them singletons. Source: peripheral blood, taken from a patient treated with photon-based radiotherapy. The source is a man in his 60s with cholangiocarcinoma. CDR3s include the opening cysteine and the closing phenylalanine or tryptophan. Clone size, where shown, is once, few, many, or a class for clones that have expanded.

j_gene: TRBJ1-2
v_gene: TRBV10-3
abundance: few
CDR3aa: CAISGDTPRSGYTF

j_gene: TRBJ1-2
v_gene: TRBV6-1
abundance: -
CDR3aa: CASSVAGTVLSYGYTF

j_gene: TRBJ1-2
v_gene: TRBV19
abundance: -
CDR3aa: CASVTGTQRDYGYTF

j_gene: TRBJ2-1
v_gene: TRBV4-2
abundance: -
CDR3aa: CASSPLAGGKGNEQFF

j_gene: TRBJ2-1
v_gene: TRBV7-3
abundance: once
CDR3aa: CASSWTGGPHEQFF

j_gene: TRBJ1-5
v_gene: TRBV11-2
abundance: -
CDR3aa: CASSQTGGVNQPQHF

j_gene: TRBJ2-2
v_gene: TRBV27
abundance: few
CDR3aa: CASSLFRGAGELFF

j_gene: TRBJ2-3
v_gene: TRBV15
abundance: -
CDR3aa: CATSRDPASADTQYF

j_gene: TRBJ2-1
v_gene: TRBV10-1
abundance: -
CDR3aa: CASSEYRGGSYNEQFF

j_gene: TRBJ2-7
v_gene: TRBV27
abundance: few
CDR3aa: CASSPGTSEQYF

j_gene: TRBJ2-1
v_gene: TRBV28
abundance: -
CDR3aa: CASRWGARGSYNEQFF

j_gene: TRBJ2-1
v_gene: TRBV7-6
abundance: -
CDR3aa: CASSPSGGPPRFF

j_gene: TRBJ2-3
v_gene: TRBV11-1
abundance: -
CDR3aa: CASSQKSRGLGGKTDTQYF

j_gene: TRBJ2-3
v_gene: TRBV7-8
abundance: -
CDR3aa: CASITTPGATDTQYF

j_gene: TRBJ2-3
v_gene: TRBV2
abundance: -
CDR3aa: CATGLAGGVDTQYF

j_gene: TRBJ1-6
v_gene: TRBV11-3
abundance: -
CDR3aa: CASSLYSGLPLHF

j_gene: TRBJ2-2
v_gene: TRBV5-1
abundance: few
CDR3aa: CASSLEPNTGELFF

j_gene: TRBJ2-7
v_gene: TRBV6-5
abundance: -
CDR3aa: CASSYSDRTYEQYF

j_gene: TRBJ1-5
v_gene: TRBV28
abundance: -
CDR3aa: CASTRVGGLQPQHF

j_gene: TRBJ2-7
v_gene: TRBV6-5
abundance: -
CDR3aa: CASSYSELAYEQYF

j_gene: TRBJ2-5
v_gene: TRBV4-3
abundance: -
CDR3aa: CASSQGQGGETQYF

j_gene: TRBJ2-5
v_gene: TRBV7-2
abundance: -
CDR3aa: CASSLSGTGQETQYF

j_gene: TRBJ1-1
v_gene: TRBV9
abundance: -
CDR3aa: CASGTGDTEAFF

j_gene: TRBJ1-2
v_gene: TRBV27
abundance: -
CDR3aa: CASRRDSGYGYTF

j_gene: TRBJ2-1
v_gene: TRBV2
abundance: -
CDR3aa: CASSEALGENEQFF

j_gene: TRBJ1-3
v_gene: TRBV10-3
abundance: -
CDR3aa: CAISESPGNTIYF

j_gene: TRBJ2-2
v_gene: TRBV9
abundance: -
CDR3aa: CASSVEFQYGELFF

j_gene: TRBJ1-5
v_gene: TRBV7-2
abundance: once
CDR3aa: CASSFSNQPQHF

j_gene: TRBJ1-5
v_gene: TRBV28
abundance: -
CDR3aa: CASSLTGGYQPQHF